The clone carrying this T cell receptor beta chain was picked up many times. Its antigen remains unknown. This entry is derived from a study of neurological immune-mediated disorders. 5'RACE employing 10-nucleotide random UMIs yielded the cDNA. TCRdb re-called the 5' RACE reads through MiXCR, storing one row per CDR3 protein. The repertoire holds 100,000 or so distinct CDR3 sequences, with about 12% as singletons. Germline CDR1 SQVTM, CDR2 ANQGSEA. The CDR3 is 15 residues long. V was cut by 0 bases and J by 8 bases, with 17 bases left in between. Overall study findings and caveats: The study found the most TCR clonal expansion in HTLV-1-associated myelopathy and the least in multiple sclerosis, below healthy controls. The absence of shared CDR3 amino acid sequences among expanded clones across subjects suggests private repertoires in all groups.

Time point given: longitudinal time-point 2. The V call is TRBV29-1, the J call TRBJ2-4, with no clear D. The sequencing input was PBMCs. This clonotype was sampled from a female donor with HTLV-1-associated myelopathy (HAM/TSP). In DNA, the CDR3 is TGCAGCGTTGAAGATGGCCCTATGGGGTCACACATTCAGTACTTC. It is translated as CSVEDGPMGSHIQYF. The full variable domain, completed using reference TRBV29-1 and TRBJ2-4, is SAVISQKPSRDICQRGTSLTIQCQVDSQVTMMFWYRQQPGQSLTLIATANQGSEATYESGFVIDKFPISRPNLTFSTLTVSNMSPEDSSIYLCSVEDGPMGSHIQYFGAGTRLSVL.